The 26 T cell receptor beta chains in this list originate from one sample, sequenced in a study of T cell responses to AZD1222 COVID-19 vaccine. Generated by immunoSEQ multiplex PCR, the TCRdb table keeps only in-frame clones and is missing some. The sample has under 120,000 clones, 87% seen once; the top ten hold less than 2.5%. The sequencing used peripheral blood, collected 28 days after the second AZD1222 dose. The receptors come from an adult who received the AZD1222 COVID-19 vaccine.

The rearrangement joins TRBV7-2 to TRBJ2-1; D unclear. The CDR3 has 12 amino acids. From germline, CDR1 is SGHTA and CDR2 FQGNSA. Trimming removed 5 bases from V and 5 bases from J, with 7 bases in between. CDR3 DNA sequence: TGTGCCAGCAGCCCGAATCACAATGAGCAGTTCTTC. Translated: CASSPNHNEQFF.

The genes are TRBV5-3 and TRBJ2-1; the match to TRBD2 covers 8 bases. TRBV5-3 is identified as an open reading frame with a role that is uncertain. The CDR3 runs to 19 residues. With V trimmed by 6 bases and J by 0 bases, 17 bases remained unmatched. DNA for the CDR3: TGTGCCAGAAATTATGAAGCGGGAGTTTTCCCGAGCTCCTACAATGAGCAGTTCTTC. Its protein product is CARNYEAGVFPSSYNEQFF.

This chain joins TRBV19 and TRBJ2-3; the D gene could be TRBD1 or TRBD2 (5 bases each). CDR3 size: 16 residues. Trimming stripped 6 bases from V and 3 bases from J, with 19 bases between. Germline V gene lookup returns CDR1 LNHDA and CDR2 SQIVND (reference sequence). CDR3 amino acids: CASSVLTGTGTDTQYF. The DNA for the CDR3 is TGTGCCAGTAGCGTTCTAACGGGGACGGGGACAGATACGCAGTATTTT.

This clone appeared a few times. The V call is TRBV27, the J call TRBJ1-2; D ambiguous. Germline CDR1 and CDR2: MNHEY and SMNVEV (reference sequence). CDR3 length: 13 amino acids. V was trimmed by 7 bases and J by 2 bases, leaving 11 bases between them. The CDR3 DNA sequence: TGTGCCAGCACCTCGACTGGGAACTATGGCTACACCTTC. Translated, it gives CASTSTGNYGYTF.

This CDR3 reads CASSQDMRGSEQYF. DNA for the CDR3: TGTGCCAGCAGCCAAGATATGCGGGGCAGCGAGCAGTACTTC. The chain carries TRBV3-1 (or the pseudogene TRBV3-2) and TRBJ2-7, with D maybe TRBD2 (6 bases). From germline, CDR1 is LGHDT and CDR2 YNNKEL (reference sequence). Trimming stripped 0 bases from V and 6 bases from J, with 12 bases between. This CDR3 is built from 14 residues.

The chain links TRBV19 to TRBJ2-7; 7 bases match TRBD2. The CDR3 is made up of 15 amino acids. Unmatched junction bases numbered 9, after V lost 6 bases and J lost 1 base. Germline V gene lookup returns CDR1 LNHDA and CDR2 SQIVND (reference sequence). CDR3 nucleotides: TGTGCCAGTAGAGTACAAGGGAGGGGTTCCTACGAGCAGTACTTC. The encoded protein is CASRVQGRGSYEQYF.

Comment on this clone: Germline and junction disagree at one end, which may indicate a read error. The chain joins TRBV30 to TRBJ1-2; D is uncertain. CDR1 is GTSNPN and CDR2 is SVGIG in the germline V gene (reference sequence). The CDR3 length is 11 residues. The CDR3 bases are TGTGCCTGGAGTGGGAGAGGGTTGGCCTACTTC. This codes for CAWSGRGLAYF.

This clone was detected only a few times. CDR3 protein: CASRTTSGSSYEQYF. The CDR3 DNA is TGTGCCAGCAGGACAACTAGCGGGAGCTCCTACGAGCAGTACTTC. The chain combines TRBV28 with TRBJ2-7, with 11 bases aligning to TRBD2. The germline V gene encodes CDR1 MDHEN and CDR2 SYDVKM. J gave up 0 bases and V 6 bases, and 4 bases lay outside the gene matches. CDR3 length: 15 residues. The full variable domain, its missing parts supplied by reference TRBV28 and TRBJ2-7, is DVKVTQSSRYLVKRTGEKVFLECVQDMDHENMFWYRQDPGLGLRLIYFSYDVKMKEKGDIPEGYSVSREKKERFSLILESASTNQTSMYLCASRTTSGSSYEQYFGPGTRLTVT.

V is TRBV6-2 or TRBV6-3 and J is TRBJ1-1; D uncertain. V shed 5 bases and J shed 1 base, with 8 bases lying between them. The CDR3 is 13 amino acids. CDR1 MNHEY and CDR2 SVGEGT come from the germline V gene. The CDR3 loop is CASSPLRNTEAFF. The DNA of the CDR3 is TGTGCCAGCAGTCCCCTTAGGAACACTGAAGCTTTCTTT.

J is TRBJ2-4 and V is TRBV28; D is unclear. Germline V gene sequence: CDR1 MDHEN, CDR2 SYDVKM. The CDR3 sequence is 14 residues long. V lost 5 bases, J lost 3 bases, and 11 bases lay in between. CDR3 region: CASSLGWGKNIQYF. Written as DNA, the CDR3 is TGTGCCAGCAGTCTGGGGTGGGGCAAAAACATTCAGTACTTC.

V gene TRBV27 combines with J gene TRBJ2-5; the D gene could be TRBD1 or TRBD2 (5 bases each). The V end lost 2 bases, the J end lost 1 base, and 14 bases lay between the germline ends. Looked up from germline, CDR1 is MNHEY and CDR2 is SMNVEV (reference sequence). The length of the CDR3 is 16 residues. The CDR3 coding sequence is TGTGCCAGCAGTTTAAGTTTCGGGGCTAGCCAAGAGACCCAGTACTTC. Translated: CASSLSFGASQETQYF.

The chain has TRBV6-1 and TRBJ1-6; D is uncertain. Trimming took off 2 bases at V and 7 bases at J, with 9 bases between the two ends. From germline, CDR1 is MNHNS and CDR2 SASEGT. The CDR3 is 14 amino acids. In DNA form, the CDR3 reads TGTGCCAGCAGTGAATTGGTAGGGAATTCACCCCTCCACTTT. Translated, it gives CASSELVGNSPLHF.

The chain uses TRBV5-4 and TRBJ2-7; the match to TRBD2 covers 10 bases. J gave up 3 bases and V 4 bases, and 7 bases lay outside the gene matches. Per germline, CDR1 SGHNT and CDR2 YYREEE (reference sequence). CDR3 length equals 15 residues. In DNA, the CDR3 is TGTGCCAGCAGCCCAGGACTAGCGGCCAACTACGAGCAGTACTTC. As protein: CASSPGLAANYEQYF. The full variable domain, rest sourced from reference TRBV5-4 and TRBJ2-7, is ETGVTQSPTHLIKTRGQQVTLRCSSQSGHNTVSWYQQALGQGPQFIFQYYREEENGRGNFPPRFSGLQFPNYSSELNVNALELDDSALYLCASSPGLAANYEQYFGPGTRLTVT.

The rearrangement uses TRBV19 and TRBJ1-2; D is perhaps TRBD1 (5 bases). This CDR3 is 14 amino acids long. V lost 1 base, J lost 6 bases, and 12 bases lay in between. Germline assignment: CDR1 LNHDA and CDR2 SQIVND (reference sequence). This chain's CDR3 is CASSIVPGMDGYTF. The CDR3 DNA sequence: TGTGCCAGTAGTATAGTTCCAGGGATGGATGGCTACACCTTC.

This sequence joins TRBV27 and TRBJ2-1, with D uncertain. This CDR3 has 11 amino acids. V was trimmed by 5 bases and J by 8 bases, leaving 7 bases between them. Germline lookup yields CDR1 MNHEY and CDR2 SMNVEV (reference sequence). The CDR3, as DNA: TGTGCCAGCAGTGGGTCGGATGAGCAGTTCTTC. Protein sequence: CASSGSDEQFF.

CDR3 in amino acids: CASARGREQYF. In nucleotides, the CDR3 is TGTGCCAGCGCGAGAGGGCGCGAGCAGTACTTC. The J gene is TRBJ2-7, the V gene TRBV6-5; D might be TRBD2 (5 bases). The germline gives CDR1 MNHEY, CDR2 SVGAGI. The CDR3 contains 11 residues. V dropped 8 bases and J dropped 6 bases, with 11 bases sitting between them.

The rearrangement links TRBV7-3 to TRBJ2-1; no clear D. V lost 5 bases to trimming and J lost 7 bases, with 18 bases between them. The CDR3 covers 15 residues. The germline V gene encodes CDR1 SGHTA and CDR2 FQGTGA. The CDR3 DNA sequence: TGTGCCAGCAGCGCAAGCCCGACCCGAACGAATGAGCAGTTCTTC. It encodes CASSASPTRTNEQFF.

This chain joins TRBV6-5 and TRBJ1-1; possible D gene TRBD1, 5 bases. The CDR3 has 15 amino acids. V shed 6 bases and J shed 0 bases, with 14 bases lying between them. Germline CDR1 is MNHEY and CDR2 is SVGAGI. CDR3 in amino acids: CASRSGTTMNTEAFF. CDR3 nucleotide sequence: TGTGCCAGCAGGTCCGGGACGACGATGAACACTGAAGCTTTCTTT.

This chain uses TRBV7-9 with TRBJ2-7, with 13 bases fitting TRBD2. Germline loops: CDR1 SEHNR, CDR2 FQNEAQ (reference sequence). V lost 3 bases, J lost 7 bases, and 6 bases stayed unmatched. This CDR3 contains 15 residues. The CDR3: CASSFGLAGEREQYF. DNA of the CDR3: TGTGCCAGCAGCTTTGGACTAGCGGGAGAGCGGGAGCAGTACTTC.

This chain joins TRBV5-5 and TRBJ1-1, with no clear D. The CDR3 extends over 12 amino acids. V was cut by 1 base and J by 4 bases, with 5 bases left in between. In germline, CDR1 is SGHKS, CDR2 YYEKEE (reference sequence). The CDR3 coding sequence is TGTGCCAGCAGCTTGATTCTCACTGAAGCTTTCTTT. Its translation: CASSLILTEAFF.

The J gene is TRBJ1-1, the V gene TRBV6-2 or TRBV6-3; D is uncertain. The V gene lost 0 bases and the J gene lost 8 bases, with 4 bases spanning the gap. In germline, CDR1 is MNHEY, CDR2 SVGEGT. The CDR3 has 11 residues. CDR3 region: CASSYSSEAFF. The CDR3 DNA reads TGTGCCAGCAGTTACTCCTCGGAAGCTTTCTTT.

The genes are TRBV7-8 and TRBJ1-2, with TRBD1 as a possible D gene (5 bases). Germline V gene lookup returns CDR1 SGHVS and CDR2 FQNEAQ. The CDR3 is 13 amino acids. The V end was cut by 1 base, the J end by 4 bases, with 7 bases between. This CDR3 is CASSLGGVYGYTF. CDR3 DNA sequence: TGTGCCAGCAGCTTAGGGGGGGTCTATGGCTACACCTTC. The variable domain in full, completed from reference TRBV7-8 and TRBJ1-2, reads GAGVSQSPRYKVAKRGQDVALRCDPISGHVSLFWYQQALGQGPEFLTYFQNEAQLDKSGLPSDRFFAERPEGSVSTLKIQRTQQEDSAVYLCASSLGGVYGYTFGSGTRLTVV.

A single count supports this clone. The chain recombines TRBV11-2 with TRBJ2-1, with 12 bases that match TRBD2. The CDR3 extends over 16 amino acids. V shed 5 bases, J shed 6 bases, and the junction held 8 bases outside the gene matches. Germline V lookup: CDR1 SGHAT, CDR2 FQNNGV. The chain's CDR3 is CASSPPGLAGGNEQFF. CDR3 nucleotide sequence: TGTGCCAGCAGCCCGCCGGGACTAGCGGGTGGCAATGAGCAGTTCTTC.

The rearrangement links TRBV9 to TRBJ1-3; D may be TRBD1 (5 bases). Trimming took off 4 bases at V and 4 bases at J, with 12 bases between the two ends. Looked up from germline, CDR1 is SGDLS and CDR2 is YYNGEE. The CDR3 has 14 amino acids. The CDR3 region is CASSSGTLGNTIYF. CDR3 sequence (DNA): TGTGCCAGCAGCTCGGGGACCCTCGGAAACACCATATATTTT.

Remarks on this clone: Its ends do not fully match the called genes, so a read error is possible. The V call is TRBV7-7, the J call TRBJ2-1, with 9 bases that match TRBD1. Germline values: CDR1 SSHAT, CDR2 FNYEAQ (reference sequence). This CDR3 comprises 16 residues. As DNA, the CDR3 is TGTGCTAGCAGCTATCCCGGGACAGGGAGGTATAATGAGCAGTTCTTC. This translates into CASSYPGTGRYNEQFF. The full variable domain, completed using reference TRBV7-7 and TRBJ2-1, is GAGVSQSPRYKVTKRGQDVTLRCDPISSHATLYWYQQALGQGPEFLTYFNYEAQPDKSGLPSDRFSAERPEGSISTLTIQRTEQRDSAMYRCASSYPGTGRYNEQFFGPGTRLTVL.

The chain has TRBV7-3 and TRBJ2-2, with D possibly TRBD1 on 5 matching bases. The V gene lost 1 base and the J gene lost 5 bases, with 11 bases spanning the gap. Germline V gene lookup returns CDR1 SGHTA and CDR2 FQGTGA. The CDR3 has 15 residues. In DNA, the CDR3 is TGTGCCAGCAGCTTAAACCCAGGGTTTACCGGGGAGCTGTTTTTT. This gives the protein CASSLNPGFTGELFF.